The 24 T cell receptor beta chains below were found in one sample sequenced in a study of PD-1 blockade in classical Hodgkin lymphoma. Each patient relapsed following autologous stem cell transplantation, and prior brentuximab vedotin exposure differed. The assay was immunoSEQ multiplex PCR, and TCRdb's table has in-frame clones only and misses some. The sample records 55,000 to 80,000 clones, more than 85% being singletons. Here the sequenced sample was peripheral blood mononuclear cells (PBMCs), taken at baseline. The receptors derive from a human donor with classical Hodgkin lymphoma.

The chain couples TRBV6-5 to TRBJ2-2, with D perhaps given as TRBD1 or TRBD2 (5 bases each). Germline V lookup: CDR1 MNHEY, CDR2 SVGAGI. This CDR3 spans 14 amino acids. The CDR3 DNA reads TGTGCGGCCGGTGAGGGGACGGGCACCGGGGAGCTGTTTTTT. As protein: CAAGEGTGTGELFF.

The chain is built from TRBV4-2 and TRBJ2-5; TRBD2 agrees at 10 bases. V lost 2 bases to trimming and J lost 2 bases; unmatched junction nucleotides: 8. The CDR3 length is 17 residues. Germline V gene lookup returns CDR1 LGHNA and CDR2 YNFKEQ. CDR3 amino acids: CASSQSGGAEGQETQYF. DNA of the CDR3: TGTGCCAGCAGCCAAAGCGGGGGGGCCGAAGGTCAAGAGACCCAGTACTTC.

V is TRBV25-1 and J is TRBJ2-7, with a possible D match to TRBD1 (6 bases). Germline V lookup: CDR1 MGHDK, CDR2 SYGVNS. V lost 8 bases and J lost 5, with 16 bases in between. The CDR3 has 13 residues. CDR3 nucleotides: TGTGCCAGCGTAAACAGGGCAAGGAACGAGCAGTACTTC. Translated, it gives CASVNRARNEQYF.

This chain connects TRBV10-1 to TRBJ1-5; D unclear. CDR1 WNHNN and CDR2 SYGVQD come from the germline V gene (reference sequence). CDR3 length: 15 residues. V was cut by 3 bases and J by 7 bases, with 16 bases left in between. CDR3 nucleotide sequence: TGCGCCAGCAGTGATCTACCCAGCAGTTGGCAGCCCCAGCATTTT. Protein sequence: CASSDLPSSWQPQHF.

V and J are TRBV6-5 and TRBJ1-1; D gene uncertain. The CDR3 is 13 amino acids. The germline V and J ends were trimmed by 10 bases and 0 bases, with 12 bases remaining between them. Germline loops: CDR1 MNHEY, CDR2 SVGAGI. The CDR3 bases are TGTGCCACCTTTGGAAACCTGAACACTGAAGCTTTCTTT. This translates into CATFGNLNTEAFF.

The V gene is TRBV27, the J gene TRBJ1-6; D possibly corresponds to TRBD1 (5 bases). This CDR3 has 15 residues. The V gene's germline CDR1 is MNHEY and CDR2 SMNVEV (reference sequence). The V end was cut by 0 bases, the J end by 13 bases, with 16 bases between. The CDR3 region is CASSLSGFGGTPLHF. CDR3 DNA: TGTGCCAGCAGTTTATCCGGTTTCGGGGGTACTCCCCTCCACTTT.

The chain recombines TRBV19 with TRBJ1-4, with D perhaps matching TRBD1 (6 bases). The CDR3 has 14 residues. V shed 3 bases and J shed 4 bases, with 9 bases lying between them. Germline V CDR1 and CDR2: LNHDA, SQIVND (reference sequence). This chain's CDR3 is CASSMDRHNEKLFF. The CDR3, as DNA: TGTGCCAGTAGTATGGACAGACATAATGAAAAACTGTTTTTT.

The chain has TRBV2 and TRBJ2-5, with D maybe TRBD2 (8 bases). There are 15 residues in the CDR3. The germline V gene has CDR1 SNHLY and CDR2 FYNNEI. V was trimmed by 6 bases and J by 7 bases, leaving 21 bases between them. CDR3 sequence (DNA): TGTGCCAGCAGCTCCTGGACTAGCTCAGGGGGGACCCAGTACTTC. Encoded protein: CASSSWTSSGGTQYF.

The chain uses TRBV27 and TRBJ1-5; 10 bases are a match to TRBD1. Trimming took 5 bases from V and 6 from J; bases not matched to a gene: 7. The length of the CDR3 is 15 residues. The germline V gene has CDR1 MNHEY and CDR2 SMNVEV (reference sequence). CDR3 amino acids: CASSTPGQGSQPQHF. The CDR3 coding sequence is TGTGCCAGCAGTACACCGGGACAGGGGAGTCAGCCCCAGCATTTT.

The chain has TRBV7-2 and TRBJ2-1, with D hard to call. With 7 bases removed from V and 6 bases from J, the gap between germline ends came to 13 bases. The CDR3 covers 13 residues. Germline V gene data show CDR1 as SGHTA and CDR2 as FQGNSA. The CDR3: CASKLTVVNEQFF. Here the CDR3 DNA reads TGTGCCAGCAAACTGACGGTGGTCAATGAGCAGTTCTTC. Full variable domain (missing parts from reference TRBV7-2 and TRBJ2-1): GAGVSQSPSNKVTEKGKDVELRCDPISGHTALYWYRQSLGQGLEFLIYFQGNSAPDKSGLPSDRFSAERTGGSVSTLTIQRTQQEDSAVYLCASKLTVVNEQFFGPGTRLTVL.

The J gene is TRBJ1-6, the V gene TRBV30; 10 nucleotides agree with TRBD1. J was trimmed by 7 bases and V by 4 bases; bases with no gene match: 10. Germline loops: CDR1 GTSNPN, CDR2 SVGIG (reference sequence). This CDR3 has 16 amino acids. CDR3 coding DNA: TGTGCCTGGAAATCTCGACAGGGGGCAGTAAATTCACCCCTCCACTTT. Translated, it gives CAWKSRQGAVNSPLHF.

J is TRBJ1-6 and V is TRBV7-6; tentative D call: TRBD1 (6 bases). The V gene's germline CDR1 is SGHVS and CDR2 FNYEAQ. The CDR3 has 15 amino acids. Deletions cut 5 bases from V and 2 bases from J, with 10 bases between. CDR3 nucleotides: TGTGCCAGCAGCCTACAGGGCCCCTATAATTCACCCCTCCACTTT. As protein: CASSLQGPYNSPLHF.

This chain uses TRBV30 with TRBJ2-1; the match to TRBD1 covers 9 bases. The CDR3 extends over 17 amino acids. CDR1 GTSNPN and CDR2 SVGIG come from the germline V gene (reference sequence). V shed 2 bases, J shed 1 base, and the junction held 9 bases outside the gene matches. Here the CDR3 DNA reads TGTGCCTGGAGTTCTCACCTGGACAGGGGTTCCTACAATGAGCAGTTCTTC. It encodes CAWSSHLDRGSYNEQFF. The full variable domain, with the rest looked up from reference TRBV30 and TRBJ2-1, is SQTIHQWPATLVQPVGSPLSLECTVEGTSNPNLYWYRQAAGRGLQLLFYSVGIGQISSEVPQNLSASRPQDRQFILSSKKLLLSDSGFYLCAWSSHLDRGSYNEQFFGPGTRLTVL.

The V gene is TRBV4-2, the J gene TRBJ2-5; D possibly corresponds to TRBD2 (6 bases). In germline, CDR1 is LGHNA, CDR2 YNFKEQ. The CDR3 has 17 residues. V was shortened by 1 base and J by 0 bases, with 15 bases between the two germline ends. The CDR3 reads CASSQVVAETYQETQYF. The CDR3 coding sequence is TGTGCCAGCAGCCAAGTAGTAGCGGAAACATACCAAGAGACCCAGTACTTC.

With regard to this clone: At one boundary the junction diverges from the germline segment, which might be a read error. This rearrangement joins TRBV27 to TRBJ2-3; D may be TRBD1 or TRBD2 (5 bases each). The CDR3 runs to 15 residues. CDR1 is MNHEY, CDR2 SMNVEV, per germline (reference sequence). Written as DNA, the CDR3 is TGTGTCAGCAGTTTCTGGGGGAGCGACACAGATACGCAGTATTTT. This codes for CVSSFWGSDTDTQYF.

This chain links TRBV6-6 with TRBJ2-7; TRBD1 aligns across 8 bases. The CDR3 spans 15 residues. The ends lost 2 bases at V and 6 bases at J; junction bases unmatched: 9. From germline, CDR1 is MNHNY and CDR2 SVGAGI (reference sequence). The CDR3 spells CASSYPPGQALEQYF. CDR3 nucleotides: TGTGCCAGCAGTTACCCTCCGGGACAGGCCCTCGAGCAGTACTTC.

The chain couples TRBV7-3 to TRBJ1-3; possible D gene TRBD1, 6 bases. The V gene lost 5 bases and the J gene lost 2 bases, with 13 bases spanning the gap. The CDR3 loop spans 15 amino acids. Germline CDR1 is SGHTA and CDR2 is FQGTGA. CDR3 in amino acids: CASSPDGTTGNTIYF. Written as DNA, the CDR3 is TGTGCCAGCAGCCCGGACGGGACAACTGGAAACACCATATATTTT.

CDR3 sequence reads: CASSSPGDGNTIYF. CDR3 sequence (DNA): TGTGCCAGCAGTTCCCCAGGAGATGGAAACACCATATATTTT. The chain is built from TRBV6-5 and TRBJ1-3; D unresolved. Germline CDR1 is MNHEY and CDR2 is SVGAGI. This CDR3 spans 14 amino acids. Trimming pared 4 bases from V and 3 bases from J, leaving 10 bases between.

The rearrangement links TRBV18 to TRBJ1-1; possible D gene TRBD1, 6 bases. Trimming took off 3 bases at V and 0 bases at J, with 11 bases between the two ends. The CDR3 sequence is 15 residues long. Germline values: CDR1 KGHSH, CDR2 LQKENI. This CDR3 is CASSPGQTMNTEAFF. In DNA, the CDR3 is TGTGCCAGCTCACCCGGACAGACTATGAACACTGAAGCTTTCTTT.

V and J are TRBV7-9 and TRBJ1-5, with D tentatively TRBD1 (6 bases). CDR3 length equals 16 residues. CDR1 is SEHNR and CDR2 is FQNEAQ in the germline V gene (reference sequence). The germline V and J ends were trimmed by 5 bases and 7 bases, with 21 bases remaining between them. The CDR3 reads CASSGSRNRESQPQHF. As DNA, the CDR3 is TGTGCCAGCAGCGGCTCCCGTAACAGGGAAAGCCAGCCCCAGCATTTT.

The rearrangement joins TRBV19 to TRBJ2-7; no firm D call. Deletions cut 8 bases from V and 0 bases from J, with 5 bases between. CDR1 and CDR2 from the germline V gene are LNHDA and SQIVND (reference sequence). The CDR3 spans 11 residues. CDR3 amino acids: CASSGSYEQYF. For the CDR3, the DNA is TGTGCCAGTTCAGGCTCCTACGAGCAGTACTTC.

The chain has TRBV7-3 and TRBJ2-2; D may match TRBD1 or TRBD2 (5 bases each). This CDR3 is 17 amino acids long. Germline loops: CDR1 SGHTA, CDR2 FQGTGA. Trimming removed 4 bases from V and 2 bases from J, with 17 bases in between. CDR3 nucleotide sequence: TGTGCCAGCAGCTCCTTCCCTGGCAGGGACAACACCGGGGAGCTGTTTTTT. Its protein product is CASSSFPGRDNTGELFF.

The rearrangement links TRBV19 to TRBJ2-2; the D gene is possibly TRBD1 (6 bases). V shed 3 bases and J shed 4 bases, with 15 bases lying between them. The CDR3 is made up of 16 amino acids. Germline assignment: CDR1 LNHDA and CDR2 SQIVND (reference sequence). The DNA for the CDR3 is TGTGCCAGTAGTATTCAGGGGACCCTGAGCACCGGGGAGCTGTTTTTT. Translation gives CASSIQGTLSTGELFF.

This chain links TRBV6-5 with TRBJ1-1; unclear D gene. The CDR3 contains 12 residues. The germline V gene has CDR1 MNHEY and CDR2 SVGAGI. V was clipped by 8 bases and J by 4 bases, with 11 bases between them. Here the CDR3 DNA reads TGTGCCAGCGCCCTCCAAGCCACTGAAGCTTTCTTT. This translates into CASALQATEAFF.